Listed below are T cell receptor beta chains from one sample, sequenced in a study of beta chain features in type 1 diabetes. Sequencing used immunoSEQ multiplex PCR; TCRdb keeps in-frame clones, though not all of them. Among roughly 340,000 clones listed, 13% were seen once. Input material: naive CD4+ T cells from blood. The receptors come from a woman between 18 and 29 years old with type 1 diabetes. Each CDR3 is given with its conserved first and last residue. The D gene is left open where the match is weak. Not all rows give a size; the values are once, few, many and, for expanded clones, a class.

J,V,D,size,CDR3,DNA
TRBJ2-5,TRBV7-2,TRBD1,few,CASSLRQGAETQYF,TGTGCCAGCAGCTTAAGACAGGGGGCAGAGACCCAGTACTTC
TRBJ2-6,TRBV2,-,-,CASSVFGNPGANVLTF,TGTGCCAGCAGTGTGTTCGGGAACCCTGGGGCCAACGTCCTGACTTTC
TRBJ2-7,TRBV9,TRBD1,-,CASSVVGTGYREQYF,TGTGCCAGCAGCGTAGTTGGGACAGGGTACCGAGAGCAGTACTTC
TRBJ2-2,TRBV28,-,-,CASSSPGVGIAGELFF,TGTGCCAGCAGTTCCCCGGGAGTTGGAATCGCCGGGGAGCTGTTTTTT
TRBJ1-5,TRBV19,TRBD1,few,CASRSTYRGQPQHF,TGTGCCAGTCGTAGTACCTACAGGGGTCAGCCCCAGCATTTT
TRBJ1-1,TRBV18,-,few,CASSPPYRVNTEAFF,TGTGCCAGCTCACCACCTTACAGGGTGAACACTGAAGCTTTCTTT
TRBJ2-1,TRBV7-9,TRBD2,few,CASSLIPGLVGEQFF,TGTGCCAGCAGCCTAATACCGGGACTAGTGGGTGAGCAGTTCTTC
TRBJ1-1,TRBV18,TRBD1,-,CASSPMGQSEAFF,TGTGCCAGCTCACCCATGGGACAGAGTGAAGCTTTCTTT
TRBJ1-4,TRBV27,-,-,CASSRAAGEKLFF,TGTGCCAGCAGTCGAGCTGCGGGTGAAAAACTGTTTTTT
TRBJ1-2,TRBV25-1,TRBD1,-,CASSESDRALF,TGTGCCAGCAGTGAATCGGACAGGGCCCTCTTC
TRBJ2-7,TRBV30,-,-,CAWSVSVGEQYF,TGTGCCTGGAGTGTTTCGGTTGGCGAGCAGTACTTC
TRBJ1-5,TRBV7-2,TRBD1,once,CASSEGGTGILSRPQHF,TGTGCCAGCAGCGAAGGGGGGACAGGGATCCTGAGTCGGCCCCAGCATTTT
TRBJ2-3,TRBV30,TRBD2,few,CAWSRAGGLSLGTDTQYF,TGTGCCTGGAGTAGAGCGGGAGGGTTGTCTTTGGGCACAGATACGCAGTATTTT
TRBJ1-1,TRBV9,-,-,CASSVEARSVYTEAFF,TGTGCCAGCAGCGTAGAGGCCAGGTCGGTTTATACTGAAGCTTTCTTT
TRBJ2-5,TRBV11-2,TRBD2,few,CASSLITREGETQYF,TGTGCCAGCAGCTTAATAACCCGGGAGGGAGAGACCCAGTACTTC
TRBJ1-2,TRBV19,TRBD1,-,CASSIRGDRGYGYTF,TGTGCCAGTAGTATCAGGGGAGACAGGGGCTATGGCTACACCTTC
TRBJ2-3,TRBV28,TRBD1,-,CASSPIDRGRADTQYF,TGTGCCAGCAGCCCGATTGACAGGGGGCGGGCAGATACGCAGTATTTT